Below, 15 T cell receptor beta chains from the same sample are listed, as sequenced in a study of blood T cell repertoires in COVID-19. TCRdb's table, derived via immunoSEQ multiplex PCR, lists solely in-frame clones and lacks some. The sample records 57,000 or so clones, more than 75% being singletons. Sequencing was carried out using peripheral blood. Receptors originate from a man aged 45-65 years with active or convalescent COVID-19.

The gene calls are TRBV19 and TRBJ1-5; 8 bases are a match to TRBD1. This CDR3 comprises 15 residues. V shed 3 bases and J 6 bases; nucleotides not matched to a gene: 7. Germline CDR1 and CDR2: LNHDA and SQIVND (reference sequence). Here the CDR3 DNA reads TGTGCCAGTAGTATCCCCGGACAGGGCAGTCAGCCCCAGCATTTT. It codes for CASSIPGQGSQPQHF.

The V call is TRBV10-1, the J call TRBJ2-1, with D possibly matching TRBD2 (5 bases). The CDR3 sequence is 14 residues long. Germline CDR1 and CDR2: WNHNN and SYGVQD (reference sequence). Trimming cost V 0 bases and J 3 bases, with 6 bases left between them. The DNA for the CDR3 is TGCGCCAGCAGTGAGTCGGGGAGCTACAATGAGCAGTTCTTC. This codes for CASSESGSYNEQFF.

The rearrangement uses TRBV3-1 (or the pseudogene TRBV3-2) and TRBJ2-1, with 12 positions matching TRBD2. The CDR3 is 14 residues long. Trimming took 4 bases from V and 9 from J; bases not matched to a gene: 4. Germline loops: CDR1 LGHDT, CDR2 YNNKEL (reference sequence). The CDR3 DNA sequence: TGTGCCAGCAGCCGACTAGCGGGAGTGTCTGAGCAGTTCTTC. Its protein is CASSRLAGVSEQFF.

V is TRBV7-2 and J is TRBJ1-1; the D is unclear. This CDR3 has 14 amino acids. CDR1 is SGHTA and CDR2 is FQGNSA in the germline V gene. V lost 5 bases to trimming and J lost 1 base, with 11 bases between them. This CDR3 reads CASSIGVANTEAFF. The CDR3 DNA reads TGTGCCAGCAGCATCGGGGTTGCGAACACTGAAGCTTTCTTT.

The rearrangement joins TRBV19 to TRBJ1-6; 7 nucleotides agree with TRBD1. With V trimmed by 5 bases and J by 7 bases, 8 bases remained unmatched. Germline CDR1 is LNHDA and CDR2 is SQIVND (reference sequence). The CDR3 is 15 residues long. CDR3 protein: CASSLRPGQNSPLHF. The CDR3 nucleotides read TGTGCCAGTAGTTTGAGACCGGGACAGAATTCACCCCTCCACTTT.

This chain links TRBV2 with TRBJ1-1; no reliable D call. The CDR3 runs to 14 residues. The germline CDR1 and CDR2 sequences are SNHLY and FYNNEI. Trimming took off 3 bases at V and 1 base at J, with 9 bases between the two ends. Here the CDR3 reads CASSDSLANTEAFF. Here the CDR3 DNA reads TGTGCCAGCAGTGACTCATTAGCGAACACTGAAGCTTTCTTT.

The chain carries TRBV30 and TRBJ1-6; the D is unclear. Looked up from germline, CDR1 is GTSNPN and CDR2 is SVGIG (reference sequence). The CDR3 runs 13 residues. Between the trimmed V and J ends, which lost 0 bases and 6 bases, there was a span of 6 bases. CDR3 nucleotide sequence: TGTGCCTGGAGTGTGGGGAGTAATTCACCCCTCCACTTT. Its protein product is CAWSVGSNSPLHF. Full variable domain (rest looked up from reference TRBV30 and TRBJ1-6): SQTIHQWPATLVQPVGSPLSLECTVEGTSNPNLYWYRQAAGRGLQLLFYSVGIGQISSEVPQNLSASRPQDRQFILSSKKLLLSDSGFYLCAWSVGSNSPLHFGNGTRLTVT.

The CDR3 spells CASSLAGVGEQYF. CDR3 nucleotide sequence: TGTGCCAGCAGCTTAGCGGGAGTGGGAGAGCAGTACTTC. The chain couples TRBV7-3 to TRBJ2-7, with TRBD2 matching over 7 bases. The CDR3 sequence is 13 residues long. Germline V gene data show CDR1 as SGHTA and CDR2 as FQGTGA. With V trimmed by 2 bases and J by 7 bases, 5 bases remained unmatched.

The V call is TRBV18, the J call TRBJ1-1, with D maybe TRBD1 (5 bases). The CDR3 extends over 15 amino acids. Trimming left V 0 bases short and J 0 bases short, with 8 bases between. Germline V gives CDR1 KGHSH, CDR2 LQKENI. CDR3 residues: CASSPPGQLNTEAFF. CDR3 nucleotide sequence: TGTGCCAGCTCACCACCTGGACAACTGAACACTGAAGCTTTCTTT.

This clone occurred a few times. The rearrangement joins TRBV29-1 to TRBJ1-6, with a weak D call TRBD1 (5 bases). CDR3 length: 13 residues. Germline assignment: CDR1 SQVTM and CDR2 ANQGSEA. The V end was cut by 0 bases, the J end by 10 bases, with 10 bases between. The CDR3 nucleotides are TGCAGCGTTGAAGAGCCTAGGGGATCACCCCTCCACTTT. It is translated as CSVEEPRGSPLHF.

This sequence joins TRBV6-5 and TRBJ1-1, with 7 bases aligning to TRBD1. V lost 8 bases to trimming and J lost 1 base; unmatched junction nucleotides: 7. The germline V gene has CDR1 MNHEY and CDR2 SVGAGI. The CDR3 spans 14 residues. CDR3 nucleotides: TGTGCCAGCGGGGGAACAGGGGAGAACACTGAAGCTTTCTTT. Its protein product is CASGGTGENTEAFF.

This clone was detected once. CDR3 sequence (DNA): TGTGCCAGCAGCCGGAGCGCCAGTACAAACTACGAGCAGTACTTC. It encodes CASSRSASTNYEQYF. The chain uses TRBV11-2 and TRBJ2-7; D unresolved. Germline V lookup: CDR1 SGHAT, CDR2 FQNNGV. Trimming stripped 5 bases from V and 3 bases from J, with 17 bases between. CDR3 length: 15 amino acids.

This chain joins TRBV9 and TRBJ2-3; D is unclear. Germline V gives CDR1 SGDLS, CDR2 YYNGEE. V lost 0 bases to trimming and J lost 5 bases, with 7 bases between them. The CDR3 totals 13 residues. CDR3 in DNA: TGTGCCAGCAGCGTAGCCTTCGGAGATACGCAGTATTTT. Translated: CASSVAFGDTQYF.

The CDR3 DNA follows: TGTGCCAGCAGTTACCGGGACTTACGGGGGACCGGGGAGCTGTTTTTT. Its protein is CASSYRDLRGTGELFF. This chain links TRBV2 with TRBJ2-2; a possible D gene is TRBD2 (6 bases). The germline V gene encodes CDR1 SNHLY and CDR2 FYNNEI. The CDR3 sequence is 16 residues long. V lost 5 bases, J lost 5 bases, and 18 bases lay in between.

V usage is TRBV4-1 and J usage is TRBJ2-7; the D gene is possibly TRBD2 (6 bases). Trimming shortened V by 3 bases and J by 3 bases, and 12 bases separated the two germline ends. This CDR3 is built from 14 residues. CDR1 and CDR2 from the germline V gene are MGHRA and YSYEKL. The CDR3 reads CASSHIWGDYEQYF. The CDR3 bases are TGCGCCAGCAGCCACATCTGGGGGGACTACGAGCAGTACTTC.